The following is a T cell receptor (beta chain) sequence with its context. The CDR3 is made up of 18 amino acids. Participants were aged about 18 to 95 years, lived in 24 US areas, and enrolled virtually. The study assigned cohorts using participant-reported clinical history. Two consecutive negative NP/OP PCR tests, clearance, or resolved symptoms defined Cohort 3 recovery. The sample comes from a study of blood T cell repertoires in COVID-19. The repertoire was sequenced with immunoSEQ multiplex PCR; TCRdb's copy has only in-frame clones and lacks some. The sample yields around 300,000 clones, approximately 86% seen once.

The chain uses TRBV21-1 and TRBJ2-7; the D call of TRBD2 is as the table states it, not checked on the DNA. TRBV21-1 is noted as a pseudogene. The clonotype was recovered from a woman aged 18-29 years who had recovered from COVID-19. The specimen sequenced was PBMCs or T cells enriched from blood (not recorded which). CDR3 in amino acids: CASSNTTSGRAESYEQYF. CDR3 coding DNA: TGTGCCAGCAGCAACACGACTAGCGGGAGGGCCGAATCCTACGAGCAGTACTTC.